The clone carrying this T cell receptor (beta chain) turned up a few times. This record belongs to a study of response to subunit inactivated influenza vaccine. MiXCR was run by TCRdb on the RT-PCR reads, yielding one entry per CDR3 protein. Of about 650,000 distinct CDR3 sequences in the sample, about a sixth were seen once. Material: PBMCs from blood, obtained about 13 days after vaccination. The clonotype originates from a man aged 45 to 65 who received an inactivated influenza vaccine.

CDR3 nucleotide sequence: TGTGCCAGCAGTTTATCGATACTGGGGACTGAAGCTTTCTTT. Protein sequence: CASSLSILGTEAFF. The chain uses TRBV27 and TRBJ1-1, with D unclear. Trimming shortened V by 0 bases and J by 5 bases, and 10 bases separated the two germline ends. Germline assignment: CDR1 MNHEY and CDR2 SMNVEV (reference sequence). This CDR3 is built from 14 residues.